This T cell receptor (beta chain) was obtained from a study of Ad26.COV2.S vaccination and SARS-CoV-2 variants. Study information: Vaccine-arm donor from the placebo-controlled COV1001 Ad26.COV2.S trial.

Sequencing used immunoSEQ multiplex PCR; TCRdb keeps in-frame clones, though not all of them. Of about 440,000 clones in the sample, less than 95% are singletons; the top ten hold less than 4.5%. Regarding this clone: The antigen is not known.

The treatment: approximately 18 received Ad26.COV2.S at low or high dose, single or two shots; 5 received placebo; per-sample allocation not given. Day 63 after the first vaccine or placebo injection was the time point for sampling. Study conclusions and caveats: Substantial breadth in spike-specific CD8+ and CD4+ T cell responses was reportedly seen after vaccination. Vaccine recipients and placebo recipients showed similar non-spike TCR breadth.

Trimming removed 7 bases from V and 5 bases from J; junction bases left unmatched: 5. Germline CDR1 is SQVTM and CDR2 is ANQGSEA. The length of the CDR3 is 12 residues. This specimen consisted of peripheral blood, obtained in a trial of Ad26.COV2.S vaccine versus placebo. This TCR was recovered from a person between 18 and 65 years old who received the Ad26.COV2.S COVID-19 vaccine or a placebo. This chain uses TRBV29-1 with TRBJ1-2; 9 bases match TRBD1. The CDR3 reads CSGRTGEYGYTF. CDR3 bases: TGCAGCGGGAGGACAGGGGAATATGGCTACACCTTC.